The 13 T cell receptor beta chains reported below all come from one sample, sequenced in a study of prognosis after radiotherapy for stage I lung cancer. Multiplex PCR in two rounds served to amplify TCR beta CDR3 from genomic DNA. Specific primers for each TRBV and TRBJ gene were what first-round PCR used. TCRdb called the multiplex PCR reads again in MiXCR, with one record for every CDR3 protein. The repertoire consists of roughly 24,000 distinct CDR3 sequences, with roughly two fifths occurring once and the leading ten covering roughly a third. Source: PBMCs, taken before or after stereotactic body radiation therapy (not recorded which). These receptors were collected from a donor aged 50 or older with non-small cell lung cancer.

This clonotype came up a few times. A single base separates this from a much larger clone, so it may be a read error. The V and J genes are TRBV5-5 and TRBJ2-2; unclear D gene. Trimming took 3 bases from V and 0 from J, leaving 15 bases between them. The CDR3 is 17 residues long. Germline values: CDR1 SGHKS, CDR2 YYEKEE (reference sequence). Here the CDR3 DNA reads TGTGCCAGCAGCTCATTGATGAAATCCGCGAACACCGGGGAGCTGTTTTTT. Amino acid sequence: CASSSLMKSANTGELFF.

Concerning this clonotype: Sequence at one end of the junction differs from germline and may be a read error. The rearrangement uses TRBV6-1 and TRBJ2-2, with a possible D match to TRBD2 (5 bases). Germline CDR1 and CDR2: MNHNS and SASEGT. The CDR3 totals 16 residues. The CDR3 DNA follows: TGTGCCAGCAGTAAACGCGGGTGTACGAACACCGTGGAGCTGTTTTTT. This sequence encodes CASSKRGCTNTVELFF.

In regard to this clonotype: It is likely a read error: a sequence one base away is far more abundant. The chain links TRBV7-2 to TRBJ2-4; no clear D gene. The J call is uncertain, as TRBJ2-1 better fits the DNA end. The germline V gene has CDR1 SGHTA and CDR2 FQGNSA. The CDR3 is 16 amino acids. CDR3 DNA: TGTGCCAGCAGCTTGAGCTCCACCGAACGTTGGAATGAGCAGTTCTTC. It is translated as CASSLSSTERWNEQFF.

This clonotype was recorded at least ten times. The chain joins TRBV20-1 to TRBJ2-5; D is possibly TRBD1 or TRBD2 (5 bases each). The CDR3 contains 11 residues. The germline V and J ends were trimmed by 3 bases and 3 bases, with 5 bases remaining between them. Germline V lookup: CDR1 DFQATT, CDR2 SNEGSKA (reference sequence). The DNA for the CDR3 is TGCAGTGCTAGGGGGGAAGAGACCCAGTACTTC. Translation gives CSARGEETQYF.

Only one count was recorded for this clonotype. V gene TRBV12-3 or TRBV12-4 combines with J gene TRBJ2-1, with 15 nucleotides matching TRBD2. The CDR3 has 15 residues. V lost 4 bases and J lost 8; bases outside the gene matches: 3. The CDR3 here is CASSYRTSGGDEQFF. CDR3 nucleotides: TGTGCCAGCAGTTACCGGACTAGCGGGGGGGATGAGCAGTTCTTC.

V gene TRBV5-1 combines with J gene TRBJ2-1; maybe TRBD2 (6 bases). V was trimmed by 0 bases and J by 1 base, leaving 11 bases between them. Germline loops: CDR1 SGHRS, CDR2 YFSETQ. The CDR3 is 16 residues long. The CDR3 nucleotides read TGCGCCAGCAGCTTGGGGGACTTCAGTTCCTACAATGAGCAGTTCTTC. This translates into CASSLGDFSSYNEQFF.

Details on this clonotype: Given a much more abundant clone one base away, this may be a read error. V is TRBV7-2 and J is TRBJ2-4; possible D gene TRBD2, 5 bases. CDR1 is SGHTA and CDR2 is FQGNSA in the germline V gene. The CDR3 has 14 amino acids. V gave up 1 base and J gave up 9 bases, with 13 bases separating them. This chain's CDR3 is CASSLDSVTGIQYF. The CDR3 DNA reads as TGTGCCAGCAGCTTAGATAGCGTAACGGGCATTCAGTACTTC.

This clonotype has at least ten counts. The chain links TRBV3-1 to TRBJ2-1, with 9 bases matching TRBD2. Germline V lookup: CDR1 LGHDT, CDR2 YNNKEL (reference sequence). The CDR3 contains 18 residues. V lost 3 bases and J lost 3; bases outside the gene matches: 12. CDR3 protein: CASSHRPLRTSVYNEQFF. The CDR3 DNA follows: TGTGCCAGCAGCCACCGCCCATTGAGGACTAGCGTCTACAATGAGCAGTTCTTC.

This clonotype was observed a handful of times. With a far larger clone one base away, a read error is the likely cause. The V and J genes are TRBV6-2 or TRBV6-3 and TRBJ2-3; D remains unclear. This CDR3 contains 12 residues. Trimming took off 7 bases at V and 6 bases at J, with 11 bases between the two ends. CDR1 and CDR2 (germline): MNHEY, SVGEGT. The CDR3 here is CASNRKSDTQYF. The CDR3 DNA reads as TGTGCCAGCAACAGAAAGAGTGATACGCAGTATTTT.

There are many counts of this clonotype. The genes are TRBV5-4 and TRBJ2-3, with D tentatively TRBD1 or TRBD2 (5 bases each). V was trimmed by 3 bases and J by 2 bases, leaving 13 bases between them. This CDR3 is built from 15 residues. Germline assignment: CDR1 SGHNT and CDR2 YYREEE (reference sequence). This CDR3 is CASSYGGTPTDTQYF. Written as DNA, the CDR3 is TGTGCCAGCAGCTATGGGGGTACACCCACAGATACGCAGTATTTT. Complete variable domain (other parts from reference TRBV5-4 and TRBJ2-3): ETGVTQSPTHLIKTRGQQVTLRCSSQSGHNTVSWYQQALGQGPQFIFQYYREEENGRGNFPPRFSGLQFPNYSSELNVNALELDDSALYLCASSYGGTPTDTQYFGPGTRLTVL.

The chain links TRBV20-1 to TRBJ2-7; TRBD2 matches 11 bases. The CDR3 runs to 15 residues. Germline CDR1 reads DFQATT; CDR2 reads SNEGSKA (reference sequence). With V trimmed by 2 bases and J by 2 bases, 5 bases remained unmatched. The CDR3 nucleotides read TGCAGTGCTAGACTAGCGGGAGGACCGACCTACGAGCAGTACTTC. This sequence encodes CSARLAGGPTYEQYF.

This clonotype was counted a few times. Just one base apart from a much larger clone, this may be a read error. The CDR3 region is CASSYRGSGGNEQFF. CDR3 nucleotides: TGTGCCAGCAGCTACAGGGGGTCAGGTGGCAATGAGCAGTTCTTC. This rearrangement joins TRBV9 to TRBJ2-1, with TRBD1 identical over 8 bases. Germline CDR1 SGDLS, CDR2 YYNGEE. Trimming cost V 4 bases and J 6 bases; bases outside gene matches: 9. CDR3 size: 15 residues.

This sequence joins TRBV6-2 or TRBV6-3 and TRBJ2-7; D possibly corresponds to TRBD2 (7 bases). V gave up 6 bases and J gave up 6 bases, with 15 bases separating them. The CDR3 contains 13 residues. Looked up from germline, CDR1 is MNHEY and CDR2 is SVGEGT. CDR3 bases: TGTGCCAGCAGAAACCCGGGGGGCTGCGAGCAGTACTTC. Protein product: CASRNPGGCEQYF.